Sequencing of this T cell receptor (beta chain) was carried out in a study of T cell repertoires in cytomegalovirus infection. CDR3 length: 14 amino acids. V lost 7 bases to trimming and J lost 0 bases, with 12 bases between them. TCRdb fed the reads into MiXCR, producing one record per CDR3 protein. Of a few hundred thousand distinct CDR3 sequences in the sample, less than 30% were seen once. There are a few counts of this clonotype. The rearrangement links TRBV12-3 or TRBV12-4 to TRBJ1-1; possible D gene TRBD1, 6 bases. Sequencing was performed on PBMCs. The clonotype originates from a human donor in good health (CMV status not recorded). Some clones in this sample may be carry-over from other donors' samples. The CDR3 DNA reads as TGTGCCAGCAAAAACGCAGGGGTGAACACTGAAGCTTTCTTT. Translated: CASKNAGVNTEAFF.